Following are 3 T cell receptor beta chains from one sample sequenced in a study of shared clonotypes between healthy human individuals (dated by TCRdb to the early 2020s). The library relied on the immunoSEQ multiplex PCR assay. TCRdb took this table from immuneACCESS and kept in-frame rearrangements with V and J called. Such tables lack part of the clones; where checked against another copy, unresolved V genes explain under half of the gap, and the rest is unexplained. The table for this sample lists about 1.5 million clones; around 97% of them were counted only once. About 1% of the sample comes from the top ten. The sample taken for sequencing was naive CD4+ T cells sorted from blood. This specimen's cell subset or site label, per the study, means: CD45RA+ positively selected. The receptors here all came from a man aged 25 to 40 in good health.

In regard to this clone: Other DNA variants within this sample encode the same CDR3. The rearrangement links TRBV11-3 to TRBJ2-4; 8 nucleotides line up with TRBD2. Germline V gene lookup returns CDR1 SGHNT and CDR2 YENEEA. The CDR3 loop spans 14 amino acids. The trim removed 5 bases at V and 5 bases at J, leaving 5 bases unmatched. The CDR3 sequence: CASSSGGSQNIQYF. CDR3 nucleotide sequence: TGTGCCAGCAGCAGCGGGGGCTCCCAAAACATTCAGTACTTC.

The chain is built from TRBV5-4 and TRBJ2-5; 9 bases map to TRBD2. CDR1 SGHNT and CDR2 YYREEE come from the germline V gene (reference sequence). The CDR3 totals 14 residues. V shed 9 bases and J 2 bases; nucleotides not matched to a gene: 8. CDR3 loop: CATLLAGRQETQYF. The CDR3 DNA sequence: TGTGCCACCCTTCTAGCGGGGAGACAAGAGACCCAGTACTTC.

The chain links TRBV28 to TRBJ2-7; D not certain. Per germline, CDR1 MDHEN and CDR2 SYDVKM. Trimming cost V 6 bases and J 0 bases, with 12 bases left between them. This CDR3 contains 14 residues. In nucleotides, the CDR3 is TGTGCCAGCAGCAGAGTCTGGGGCTCCTACGAGCAGTACTTC. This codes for CASSRVWGSYEQYF. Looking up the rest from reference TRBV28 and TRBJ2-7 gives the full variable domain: DVKVTQSSRYLVKRTGEKVFLECVQDMDHENMFWYRQDPGLGLRLIYFSYDVKMKEKGDIPEGYSVSREKKERFSLILESASTNQTSMYLCASSRVWGSYEQYFGPGTRLTVT.